This T cell receptor beta chain was identified in a study of cytomegalovirus exposure and HLA in healthy donors. CDR1 is SGHNT, CDR2 YYREEE, per germline (reference sequence). With 2 bases removed from V and 2 bases from J, the gap between germline ends came to 7 bases. The length of the CDR3 is 13 residues. This clone was seen more than once but under ten times. Its antigen is undetermined. PCR employed 60 Vbeta and 13 Jbeta primers. Clones were sequenced by immunoSEQ multiplex PCR, and TCRdb holds only the in-frame ones, with some missing. This table has roughly 190,000 clones, roughly 8.7% appearing once. General study points: In a later analysis, a missense DCLRE1C variant was linked to TCR beta V- and J-gene trimming. Confirmation was obtained in vitro that a few CMV-associated chains are specific for CMV antigens. Data from an earlier analysis indicated that most TCR beta V segments were productive either about 87% or about 30% of the time.

Sequencing used PBMCs. The V gene is TRBV5-4, the J gene TRBJ1-2; D is unclear. This receptor was identified in a woman aged 30 to 39 in good health and CMV-seropositive. CDR3 in DNA: TGTGCCAGCAGCTTCTCCAGGAACTATGGCTACACCTTC. This sequence encodes CASSFSRNYGYTF.